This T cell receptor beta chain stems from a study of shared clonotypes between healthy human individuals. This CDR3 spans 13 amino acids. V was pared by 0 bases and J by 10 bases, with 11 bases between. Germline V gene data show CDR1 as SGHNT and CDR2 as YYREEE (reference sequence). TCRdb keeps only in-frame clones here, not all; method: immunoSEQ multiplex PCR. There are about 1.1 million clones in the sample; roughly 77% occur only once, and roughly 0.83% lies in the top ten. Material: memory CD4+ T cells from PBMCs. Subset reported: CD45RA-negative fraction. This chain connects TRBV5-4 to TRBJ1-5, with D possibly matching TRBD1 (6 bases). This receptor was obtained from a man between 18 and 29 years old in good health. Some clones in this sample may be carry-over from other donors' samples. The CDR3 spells CASSLDTGKPQHF. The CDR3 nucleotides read TGTGCCAGCAGCTTGGACACAGGGAAACCCCAGCATTTT.